Listed here is a single TCR beta chain. The antigen is undetermined. Histologic diagnosis was independently verified by two lung pathologists. The data were obtained in a study of immune evolution from preneoplasia to lung adenocarcinoma. At the level of the study: HLA loss of heterozygosity: 5.5% to 8.5% AIS, about 15% MIA, about 31% ADC, none AAH. Study-wide results and limits: KRAS-mutant nodules had the highest T cell clonality.

This CDR3 has 16 amino acids. The V gene's germline CDR1 is MGHRA and CDR2 YSYEKL. Trimming took 4 bases from V and 6 from J; bases not matched to a gene: 11. The table came from immunoSEQ multiplex PCR; TCRdb's copy has only in-frame clones and leaves some out. The sample includes 8,800 or so clones, more than 60% seen only once; the top ten take under 7%. The chain carries TRBV4-1 and TRBJ2-3; 9 bases agree with TRBD2. The sequencing input was FFPE lung adenocarcinoma in situ tissue. This TCR was sampled from a person aged 60-80 years with lung adenocarcinoma. The CDR3 sequence: CASSRIAGVKGDTQYF. The CDR3 coding sequence is TGCGCCAGCAGCCGTATAGCGGGGGTTAAAGGGGATACGCAGTATTTT.